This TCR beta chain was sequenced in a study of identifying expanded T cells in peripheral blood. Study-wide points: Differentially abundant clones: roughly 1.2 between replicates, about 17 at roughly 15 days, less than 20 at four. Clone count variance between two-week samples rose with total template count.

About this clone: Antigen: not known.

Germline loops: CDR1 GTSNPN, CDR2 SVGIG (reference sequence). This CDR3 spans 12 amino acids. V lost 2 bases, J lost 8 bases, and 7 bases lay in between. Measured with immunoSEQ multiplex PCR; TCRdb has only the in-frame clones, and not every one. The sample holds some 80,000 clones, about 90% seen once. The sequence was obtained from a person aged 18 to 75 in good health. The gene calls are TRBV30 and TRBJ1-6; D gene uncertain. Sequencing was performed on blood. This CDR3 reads CAWSWIDSPLHF. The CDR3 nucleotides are TGTGCCTGGAGTTGGATTGATTCACCCCTCCACTTT.